One T cell receptor (beta chain) is described in this entry. The antigen is unknown. Trimming removed 0 bases from V and 0 bases from J, with 0 bases in between. The germline CDR1 and CDR2 sequences are SGDLS and YYNGEE. The CDR3 loop spans 12 amino acids. This sample is part of a study of cytomegalovirus exposure and HLA in healthy donors. Study summary: Later, an analysis reported that the 95 to 150 validation repertoires had used the same platform as the approximately 660 first-cohort repertoires. Study-wide results and caveats: Subsequent analysis showed first-cohort TCR clusters tending to co-occur in more than 90 validation repertoires. The CMV antigen specificity of a few CMV-associated chains was confirmed through in vitro analysis. Some public TCRs appeared in many individuals, while most sequences were rare.

The data were produced by immunoSEQ multiplex PCR, yet TCRdb's version contains in-frame clones alone and is incomplete. Among about 260,000 clones listed, less than 95% were seen once. The rearrangement joins TRBV9 to TRBJ2-5; D remains unclear. Sequencing was performed on PBMCs. The receptor was isolated from a woman in her twenties or thirties in good health and CMV-seronegative. The CDR3 bases are TGTGCCAGCAGCGTAGACCAAGAGACCCAGTACTTC. This gives the protein CASSVDQETQYF.